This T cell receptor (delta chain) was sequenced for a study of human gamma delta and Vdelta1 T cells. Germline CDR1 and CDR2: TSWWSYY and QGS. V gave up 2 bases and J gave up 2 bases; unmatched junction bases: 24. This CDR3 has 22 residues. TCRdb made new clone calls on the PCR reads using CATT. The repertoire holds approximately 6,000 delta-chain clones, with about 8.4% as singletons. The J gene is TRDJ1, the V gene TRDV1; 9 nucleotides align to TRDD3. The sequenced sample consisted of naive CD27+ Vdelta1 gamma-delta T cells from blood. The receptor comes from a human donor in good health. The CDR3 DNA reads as TGTGCTCTTGGGGAATCCGGGCCTTCCCAAAACTGGGGGAGGGGGGAAACCGATAAACTCATCTTT. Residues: CALGESGPSQNWGRGETDKLIF.